This T cell receptor (beta chain) was recorded in a study of shared clonotypes between healthy human individuals. The ends lost 4 bases at V and 6 bases at J; junction bases unmatched: 10. Germline lookup yields CDR1 MGHRA and CDR2 YSYEKL. The CDR3 totals 16 residues. Original handling: For the immunoSEQ data, sequences were junction-only without quality scores, so filtering differed. Profiling relied on immunoSEQ multiplex PCR, and the TCRdb table lists in-frame clones only, not all of them. V and J calls and clone size are given by that table; D and trimming were obtained from the DNA. The top ten clones hold 0.4% to 0.55% of a sample with about 1.5 million clones, about 98% of them seen once.

This sequence originates from a man aged 30 to 39 in good health. Sequenced: naive CD4+ T cells sorted from blood. The subset here: CD45RA+ positively selected. The V and J genes are TRBV4-1 and TRBJ1-3; 9 bases are a match to TRBD1. The CDR3 DNA reads as TGCGCCAGCAGCCCGCAAGGGACAGGGTGGGCAAACACCATATATTTT. Protein product: CASSPQGTGWANTIYF.